The 10 T cell receptor beta chains reported below all come from one sample, sequenced in a study of shared clonotypes between healthy human individuals. Generated by immunoSEQ multiplex PCR, the TCRdb table keeps only in-frame clones and is missing some. The sample holds around 1.9 million clones, 93% seen once. As defined, naive CD8 cells were CD45RO-negative and positively selected for CCR7, with terminally differentiated effector memory CD45RA+ cells excluded. The sample consisted of naive CD8+ T cells from PBMCs. The receptors come from a man aged 18 to 30 in good health. Some clones in this sample may be carry-over from other donors' samples.

The chain recombines TRBV29-1 with TRBJ2-3; 7 positions match TRBD1. The CDR3 totals 13 residues. CDR1 is SQVTM, CDR2 ANQGSEA, per germline. V was clipped by 7 bases and J by 2 bases; unmatched bases: 6. The CDR3 sequence is CSERDRYTDTQYF. The CDR3 DNA follows: TGCAGCGAGAGGGACAGATACACAGATACGCAGTATTTT.

The chain joins TRBV7-9 to TRBJ2-3; tentative D call: TRBD2 (8 bases). CDR1 is SEHNR and CDR2 is FQNEAQ in the germline V gene (reference sequence). This CDR3 contains 18 residues. V lost 5 bases and J 0 bases, leaving 21 bases between the germline ends. The CDR3 DNA sequence: TGTGCCAGCAGCGTTAGTAGCGGGACAGCACAGAGCACAGATACGCAGTATTTT. Translated, it gives CASSVSSGTAQSTDTQYF.

The chain has TRBV7-6 and TRBJ2-7, with TRBD2 identical over 12 bases. Germline V CDR1 and CDR2: SGHVS, FNYEAQ. The ends lost 1 base at V and 5 bases at J; junction bases unmatched: 3. The CDR3 runs to 15 residues. This chain's CDR3 is CASSLVASGGDEQYF. In nucleotides, the CDR3 is TGTGCCAGCAGCTTAGTGGCTAGCGGGGGGGACGAGCAGTACTTC.

To note about this clone: Other DNA sequences in this sample translate to the same CDR3. The chain is built from TRBV14 and TRBJ2-2; no definite D call. V was shortened by 4 bases and J by 5 bases, with 5 bases between the two germline ends. The CDR3 consists of 12 residues. Germline V CDR1 and CDR2: SGHDN, FVKESK. CDR3 in amino acids: CASSPRTGELFF. DNA for the CDR3: TGTGCCAGCAGCCCCCGGACCGGGGAGCTGTTTTTT.

J is TRBJ2-3 and V is TRBV9, with D maybe TRBD2 (5 bases). This CDR3 is 15 amino acids long. Germline V CDR1 and CDR2: SGDLS, YYNGEE. V lost 0 bases, J lost 5 bases, and 13 bases lay in between. Here the CDR3 reads CASSVADWPRDTQYF. The CDR3 coding sequence is TGTGCCAGCAGCGTAGCGGACTGGCCAAGAGATACGCAGTATTTT.

CDR3 protein: CASSNRNRAPQETQYF. The CDR3 nucleotides read TGTGCCAGCAGCAACCGGAACAGGGCTCCCCAAGAGACCCAGTACTTC. The chain couples TRBV7-9 to TRBJ2-5; weak D call: TRBD1 (6 bases). Germline V CDR1 and CDR2: SEHNR, FQNEAQ (reference sequence). V lost 5 bases to trimming and J lost 1 base, with 17 bases between them. The CDR3 loop spans 16 amino acids.

V is TRBV6-5 and J is TRBJ2-3; 7 bases map to TRBD2. The CDR3 covers 14 residues. Germline V gene data show CDR1 as MNHEY and CDR2 as SVGAGI. V trimming: 4 bases; J trimming: 1 base; junction bases outside the gene matches: 2. The CDR3 here is CASSFLAGTDTQYF. In DNA, the CDR3 is TGTGCCAGCAGTTTTCTAGCGGGCACAGATACGCAGTATTTT.

The chain couples TRBV10-2 to TRBJ2-7; 7 bases align to TRBD1. Germline CDR1 reads WSHSY; CDR2 reads SAAADI. V lost 7 bases to trimming and J lost 2 bases; unmatched junction nucleotides: 5. This CDR3 comprises 13 residues. CDR3 in amino acids: CASTPDRAYEQYF. The CDR3 DNA reads as TGCGCCAGCACCCCCGACAGGGCCTACGAGCAGTACTTC.

Of note for this clone: Other DNA sequences in this specimen translate into the identical CDR3. This sequence joins TRBV27 and TRBJ1-1; D not certain. Trimming took 0 bases from V and 2 from J, leaving 7 bases between them. The CDR3 totals 14 residues. CDR1 is MNHEY and CDR2 is SMNVEV in the germline V gene (reference sequence). DNA of the CDR3: TGTGCCAGCAGTTTATCCGCACCTAACACTGAAGCTTTCTTT. Translated: CASSLSAPNTEAFF.

This chain links TRBV5-1 with TRBJ1-3; D might be TRBD1 (6 bases). CDR1 and CDR2 from the germline V gene are SGHRS and YFSETQ. The CDR3 length is 15 residues. The V end was cut by 8 bases, the J end by 0 bases, with 15 bases between. The CDR3 spells CARRQDSGSGNTIYF. The DNA for the CDR3 is TGCGCCAGAAGACAGGACTCGGGCTCTGGAAACACCATATATTTT.